The following is a T cell receptor beta chain sequence with its context. Its antigen remains unknown. This CDR3 is built from 14 residues. With 6 bases clipped from V and 4 bases from J, the junction kept 5 bases outside the gene matches. The germline CDR1 and CDR2 sequences are MNHEY and SMNVEV (reference sequence). The protocol was immunoSEQ multiplex PCR, while the TCRdb copy is restricted to in-frame clones and leaves out a portion. This sample has fewer than 75,000 clones, with 80% to 90% found just once. The source of the sample is a study of OX40 agonist ivuxolimab in advanced cancers. Across the study: Patients receiving dose escalation had hepatocellular carcinoma, melanoma, renal cell or head and neck cancer. Age averaged about 66 years (range about 23 to 85), and about 86% were male. Around 40% of patients had received prior checkpoint inhibitor therapy.

Broader study findings: There was clonal expansion of CD4+ and CD8+ blood T cells by week 6 at 0.1 to 3.0 mg/kg.

The source material was CD4+ or CD8+ T cells sorted from blood, sampled in a trial of the OX40 agonist ivuxolimab. The chain links TRBV27 to TRBJ2-2; 7 nucleotides align to TRBD1. The TCR sequence derives from an adult with an advanced solid tumor such as melanoma, head and neck, liver or kidney cancer. The CDR3 nucleotides are TGTGCCAGCAGAAACAGGGGTAGCACCGGGGAGCTGTTTTTT. As protein: CASRNRGSTGELFF.